Below are 16 T cell receptor beta chains sequenced from a single sample in a study of T cell responses to AZD1222 COVID-19 vaccine. The method was immunoSEQ multiplex PCR; TCRdb's version includes in-frame clones alone and lacks a portion of them. The repertoire holds roughly 170,000 clones, with 90% as singletons. Source: peripheral blood, taken on day 0 of AZD1222 vaccination. These receptors were obtained from an adult in good health.

The chain uses TRBV5-4 and TRBJ1-3; 7 positions agree with TRBD1. The CDR3 has 14 residues. The V segment lost 4 bases and the J segment 4 bases; nucleotides outside the gene matches: 5. Per germline, CDR1 SGHNT and CDR2 YYREEE (reference sequence). The CDR3 reads CASSLEQGGNTIYF. CDR3 coding DNA: TGTGCCAGCAGCCTGGAACAGGGGGGAAACACCATATATTTT. The full variable domain, rest sourced from reference TRBV5-4 and TRBJ1-3, is ETGVTQSPTHLIKTRGQQVTLRCSSQSGHNTVSWYQQALGQGPQFIFQYYREEENGRGNFPPRFSGLQFPNYSSELNVNALELDDSALYLCASSLEQGGNTIYFGEGSWLTVV.

About this clone itself: The junction differs from germline at one of its ends, possibly a read error. V and J are TRBV6-2 or TRBV6-3 and TRBJ1-5; 11 nucleotides line up with TRBD1. Germline values: CDR1 MNHEY, CDR2 SVGEGT. This CDR3 contains 14 residues. The CDR3 DNA is TGTGCCAGCAGCTGGACAGGGGGCAAACAGCCCCAGCATTTT. Its translation: CASSWTGGKQPQHF.

The chain has TRBV2 and TRBJ2-5; D not certain. The CDR3 covers 11 residues. Trimming cost V 8 bases and J 3 bases, with 7 bases left between them. In germline, CDR1 is SNHLY, CDR2 FYNNEI. This CDR3 is CASQPEETQYF. CDR3 coding DNA: TGTGCCAGCCAACCAGAAGAGACCCAGTACTTC.

V gene TRBV7-2 combines with J gene TRBJ2-7; maybe TRBD2 (6 bases). The CDR3 contains 15 residues. Trimming removed 4 bases from V and 1 base from J, with 14 bases in between. Germline V gives CDR1 SGHTA, CDR2 FQGNSA. The CDR3 DNA is TGTGCCAGCAGCTCCTGGAGGGGTCCTTCCTACGAGCAGTACTTC. This gives the protein CASSSWRGPSYEQYF.

The genes are TRBV7-6 and TRBJ2-1; TRBD2 agrees at 14 bases. The germline V gene encodes CDR1 SGHVS and CDR2 FNYEAQ. V was pared by 5 bases and J by 8 bases, with 8 bases of the junction left unmatched. The CDR3 sequence is 16 residues long. As DNA, the CDR3 is TGTGCCAGCAGCGAATCGGGACTAGCGGGGGTCTATGAGCAGTTCTTC. This encodes CASSESGLAGVYEQFF.

This clone has just one count. This sample also contains other DNA sequences that code for the same CDR3. The chain is built from TRBV5-4 and TRBJ1-4; TRBD1 aligns across 8 bases. V gave up 4 bases and J gave up 4 bases; unmatched junction bases: 3. CDR3 length equals 14 residues. CDR1 is SGHNT and CDR2 is YYREEE in the germline V gene (reference sequence). The CDR3 loop reads CASSLGQDNEKLFF. CDR3 DNA sequence: TGTGCCAGCAGCCTGGGACAGGATAATGAAAAACTGTTTTTT.

The chain links TRBV5-4 to TRBJ2-7, with TRBD1 matching over 10 bases. This CDR3 contains 14 residues. Trimming at V came to 5 bases and at J to 3 bases, leaving 5 bases not matched to a gene. Germline loops: CDR1 SGHNT, CDR2 YYREEE (reference sequence). DNA of the CDR3: TGTGCCAGCAGTTGGGGACAGGGGAGCTACGAGCAGTACTTC. Protein: CASSWGQGSYEQYF.

This chain connects TRBV30 to TRBJ2-6, with 8 nucleotides matching TRBD1. The CDR3 is made up of 17 amino acids. With V trimmed by 3 bases and J by 1 base, 8 bases remained unmatched. The germline V gene has CDR1 GTSNPN and CDR2 SVGIG (reference sequence). The CDR3 reads CAWRAGGARSGANVLTF. Here the CDR3 DNA reads TGTGCCTGGAGGGCAGGGGGCGCTCGGTCTGGGGCCAACGTCCTGACTTTC.

This clone was seen a single time. V and J are TRBV5-1 and TRBJ1-1; tentative D call: TRBD1 (5 bases). V dropped 4 bases and J dropped 5 bases, with 9 bases sitting between them. The length of the CDR3 is 12 residues. The germline gives CDR1 SGHRS, CDR2 YFSETQ. CDR3 nucleotides: TGCGCCAGCAGCGAGGGGAGGACTGAAGCTTTCTTT. This translates into CASSEGRTEAFF.

The V call is TRBV11-2, the J call TRBJ1-3; D call uncertain. CDR3 length equals 17 residues. Germline CDR1 and CDR2: SGHAT and FQNNGV. V dropped 2 bases and J dropped 5 bases, with 19 bases sitting between them. The CDR3 bases are TGTGCCAGCAGCTTATCTACGGGTCAGGCTCAACGAAACACCATATATTTT. Protein sequence: CASSLSTGQAQRNTIYF.

The rearrangement links TRBV11-2 to TRBJ1-3; D is possibly TRBD1 (5 bases). The CDR3 has 16 residues. V gave up 5 bases and J gave up 2 bases, with 16 bases separating them. In germline, CDR1 is SGHAT, CDR2 FQNNGV. The CDR3 DNA follows: TGTGCCAGCAGCCTCTCCGGGGGAATGGCTGGAAACACCATATATTTT. Its translation is CASSLSGGMAGNTIYF.

This chain uses TRBV9 with TRBJ1-6, with TRBD1 identical over 7 bases. J was trimmed by 8 bases and V by 3 bases; bases with no gene match: 17. Germline V CDR1 and CDR2: SGDLS, YYNGEE. This CDR3 is built from 18 residues. This CDR3 reads CASSAIPGQQPEDSPLHF. CDR3 nucleotides: TGTGCCAGCAGCGCGATTCCGGGACAGCAACCCGAAGATTCACCCCTCCACTTT.

The chain uses TRBV11-2 and TRBJ1-6, with no clear D. Germline values: CDR1 SGHAT, CDR2 FQNNGV. V lost 0 bases to trimming and J lost 3 bases, with 21 bases between them. CDR3 size: 20 residues. The CDR3 loop reads CASSLEPAQVEWGYNSPLHF. CDR3 DNA sequence: TGTGCCAGCAGCTTAGAACCCGCGCAGGTGGAGTGGGGCTATAATTCACCCCTCCACTTT.

The chain uses TRBV4-3 and TRBJ2-7; D unresolved. Germline lookup yields CDR1 LGHNA and CDR2 YSLEER. There are 16 residues in the CDR3. Trimming shortened V by 0 bases and J by 2 bases, and 14 bases separated the two germline ends. CDR3 sequence: CASSQEFRGKTYEQYF. The CDR3 DNA reads TGCGCCAGCAGCCAAGAGTTTCGTGGGAAAACCTACGAGCAGTACTTC.

This chain connects TRBV27 to TRBJ2-2, with TRBD2 matching 11 bases. The CDR3 extends over 16 amino acids. Germline V gene data show CDR1 as MNHEY and CDR2 as SMNVEV (reference sequence). Trimming removed 5 bases from V and 6 bases from J; junction bases left unmatched: 8. As DNA, the CDR3 is TGTGCCAGCAGTCATAGCGGGGGGGCTGTCGCCGGGGAGCTGTTTTTT. Residues: CASSHSGGAVAGELFF.

V and J are TRBV6-5 and TRBJ2-1, with D maybe TRBD2 (5 bases). V lost 10 bases and J 0 bases, leaving 16 bases between the germline ends. The CDR3 sequence is 15 residues long. The germline V gene encodes CDR1 MNHEY and CDR2 SVGAGI. The CDR3 sequence is CATQRGENSYNEQFF. The CDR3, as DNA: TGTGCCACCCAACGGGGAGAGAACTCCTACAATGAGCAGTTCTTC.